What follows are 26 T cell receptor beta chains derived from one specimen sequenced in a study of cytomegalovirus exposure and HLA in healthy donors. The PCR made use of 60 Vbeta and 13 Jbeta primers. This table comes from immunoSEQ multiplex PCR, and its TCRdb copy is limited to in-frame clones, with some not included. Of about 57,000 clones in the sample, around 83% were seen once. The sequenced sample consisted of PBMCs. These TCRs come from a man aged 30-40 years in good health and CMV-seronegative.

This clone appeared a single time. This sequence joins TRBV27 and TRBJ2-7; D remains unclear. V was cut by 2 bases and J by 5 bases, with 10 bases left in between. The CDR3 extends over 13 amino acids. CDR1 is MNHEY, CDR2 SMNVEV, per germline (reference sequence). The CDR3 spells CASSLTGSHEQYF. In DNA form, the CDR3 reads TGTGCCAGCAGTTTAACCGGGTCCCACGAGCAGTACTTC.

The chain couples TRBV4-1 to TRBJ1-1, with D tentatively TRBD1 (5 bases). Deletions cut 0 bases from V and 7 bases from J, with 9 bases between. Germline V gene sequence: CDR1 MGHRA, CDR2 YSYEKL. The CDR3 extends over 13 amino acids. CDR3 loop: CASSQEGRGEAFF. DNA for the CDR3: TGCGCCAGCAGCCAAGAGGGGCGGGGTGAAGCTTTCTTT.

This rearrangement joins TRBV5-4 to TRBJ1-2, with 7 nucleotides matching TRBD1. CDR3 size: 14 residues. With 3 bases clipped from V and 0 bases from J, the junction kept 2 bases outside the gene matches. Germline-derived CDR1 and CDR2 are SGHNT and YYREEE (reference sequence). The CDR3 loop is CASSSGGANYGYTF. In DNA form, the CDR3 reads TGTGCCAGCAGCTCAGGGGGAGCTAACTATGGCTACACCTTC.

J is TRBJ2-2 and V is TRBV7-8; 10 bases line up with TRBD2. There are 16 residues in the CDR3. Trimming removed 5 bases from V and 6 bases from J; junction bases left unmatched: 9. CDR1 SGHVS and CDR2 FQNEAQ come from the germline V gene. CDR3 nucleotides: TGTGCCAGCAGCAAAAGCGGGAGGGCCATTCCCGGGGAGCTGTTTTTT. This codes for CASSKSGRAIPGELFF.

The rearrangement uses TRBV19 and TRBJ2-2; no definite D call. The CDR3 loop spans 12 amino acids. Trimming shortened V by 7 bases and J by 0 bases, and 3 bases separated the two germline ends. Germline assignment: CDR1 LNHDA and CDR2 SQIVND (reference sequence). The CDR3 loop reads CASTTNTGELFF. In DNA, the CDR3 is TGTGCCAGTACTACGAACACCGGGGAGCTGTTTTTT.

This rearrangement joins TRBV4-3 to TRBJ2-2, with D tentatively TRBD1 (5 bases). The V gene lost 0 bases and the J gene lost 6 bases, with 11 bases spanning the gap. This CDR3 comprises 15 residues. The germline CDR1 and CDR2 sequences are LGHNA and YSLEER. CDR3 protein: CASSQDRQGPGELFF. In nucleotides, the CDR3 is TGCGCCAGCAGCCAAGATCGGCAGGGCCCCGGGGAGCTGTTTTTT.

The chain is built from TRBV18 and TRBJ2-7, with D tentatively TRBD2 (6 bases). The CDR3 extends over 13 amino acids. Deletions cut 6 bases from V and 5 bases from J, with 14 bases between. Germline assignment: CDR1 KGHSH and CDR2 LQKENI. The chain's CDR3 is CASSPQWGDEQYF. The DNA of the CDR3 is TGTGCCAGCTCCCCGCAATGGGGGGACGAGCAGTACTTC. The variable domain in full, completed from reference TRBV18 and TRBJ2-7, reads NAGVMQNPRHLVRRRGQEARLRCSPMKGHSHVYWYRQLPEEGLKFMVYLQKENIIDESGMPKERFSAEFPKEGPSILRIQQVVRGDSAAYFCASSPQWGDEQYFGPGTRLTVT.

DNA of the CDR3: TGTGCCAGCAGTCCGACAGGGGTTAACACTGAAGCTTTCTTT. Translation: CASSPTGVNTEAFF. This chain uses TRBV6-5 with TRBJ1-1; 8 positions match TRBD1. Germline CDR1 reads MNHEY; CDR2 reads SVGAGI. V trimming: 5 bases; J trimming: 2 bases; junction bases outside the gene matches: 4. This CDR3 comprises 14 residues.

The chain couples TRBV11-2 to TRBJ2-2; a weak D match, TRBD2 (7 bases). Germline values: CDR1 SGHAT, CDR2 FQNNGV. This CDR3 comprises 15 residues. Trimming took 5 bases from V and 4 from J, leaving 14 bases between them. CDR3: CASSPAGARTGELFF. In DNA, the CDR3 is TGTGCCAGCAGCCCGGCGGGGGCGCGCACCGGGGAGCTGTTTTTT.

The CDR3 nucleotides read TGTGCTAGTGCCCTCAGGACACTAGCGGGGGCCTCCACAGATACGCAGTATTTT. This gives the protein CASALRTLAGASTDTQYF. This chain joins TRBV12-5 and TRBJ2-3, with 11 bases aligning to TRBD2. The J segment lost 2 bases and the V segment lost 7 bases, leaving 14 bases of the junction unmatched. The germline CDR1 and CDR2 sequences are LGHNT and FRNRAP. This CDR3 contains 18 residues.

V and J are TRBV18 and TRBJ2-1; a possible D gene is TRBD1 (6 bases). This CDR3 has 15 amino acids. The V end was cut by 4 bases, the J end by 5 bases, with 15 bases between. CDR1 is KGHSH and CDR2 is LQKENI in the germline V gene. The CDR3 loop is CASSRQGKPDNEQFF. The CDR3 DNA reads TGTGCCAGCTCACGGCAGGGGAAACCTGACAATGAGCAGTTCTTC.

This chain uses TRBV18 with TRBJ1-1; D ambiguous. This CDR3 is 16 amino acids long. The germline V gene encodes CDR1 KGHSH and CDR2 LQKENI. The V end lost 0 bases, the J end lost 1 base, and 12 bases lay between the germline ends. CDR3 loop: CASSPPSGYTNTEAFF. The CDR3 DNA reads TGTGCCAGCTCACCACCATCGGGGTATACGAACACTGAAGCTTTCTTT.

CDR3: CASSPVGGSGEQYF. CDR3 DNA: TGTGCCAGCTCACCCGTCGGGGGGTCCGGGGAGCAGTACTTC. The V and J genes are TRBV18 and TRBJ2-7; 7 nucleotides align to TRBD2. Germline trimming cut 3 bases from V and 7 bases from J; bases unmatched to any gene: 9. Per the germline V gene, CDR1 is KGHSH and CDR2 is LQKENI. The CDR3 consists of 14 residues.

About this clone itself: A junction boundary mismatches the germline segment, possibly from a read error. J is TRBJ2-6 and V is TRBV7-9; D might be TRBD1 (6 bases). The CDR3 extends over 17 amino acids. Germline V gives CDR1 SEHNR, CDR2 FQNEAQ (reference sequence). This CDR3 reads CSSSEGQFLSGANVLTF. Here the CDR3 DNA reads TGTTCCAGCAGCGAAGGACAGTTTCTCTCTGGGGCCAACGTCCTGACTTTC.

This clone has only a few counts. Here the CDR3 reads CASSHPTVPFYEQYF. In DNA, the CDR3 is TGCGCCAGCAGCCATCCGACAGTGCCGTTCTACGAGCAGTACTTC. The V call is TRBV4-1, the J call TRBJ2-7; TRBD1 is a possible D gene (5 bases). The V gene lost 3 bases and the J gene lost 3 bases, with 15 bases spanning the gap. Germline V CDR1 and CDR2: MGHRA, YSYEKL. The CDR3 has 15 residues.

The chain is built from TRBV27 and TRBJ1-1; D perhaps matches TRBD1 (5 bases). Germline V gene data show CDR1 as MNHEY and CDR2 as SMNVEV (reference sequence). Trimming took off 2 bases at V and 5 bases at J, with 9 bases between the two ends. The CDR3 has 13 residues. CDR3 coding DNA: TGTGCCAGCAGTTTAGGAGGGGAAACTGAAGCTTTCTTT. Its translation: CASSLGGETEAFF.

This CDR3 reads CASSSAGGQETQYF. The DNA of the CDR3 is TGTGCCAGCAGTTCGGCAGGGGGCCAAGAGACCCAGTACTTC. The chain couples TRBV6-6 to TRBJ2-5, with TRBD1 matching 7 bases. V lost 4 bases, J lost 1 base, and 3 bases stayed unmatched. This CDR3 contains 14 residues. The germline CDR1 and CDR2 sequences are MNHNY and SVGAGI (reference sequence).

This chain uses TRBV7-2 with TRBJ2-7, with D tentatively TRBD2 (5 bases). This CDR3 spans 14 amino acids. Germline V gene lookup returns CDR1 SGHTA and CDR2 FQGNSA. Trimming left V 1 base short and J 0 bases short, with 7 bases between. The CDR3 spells CASSLGRGSYEQYF. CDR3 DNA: TGTGCCAGCAGCTTAGGACGGGGCTCCTACGAGCAGTACTTC.

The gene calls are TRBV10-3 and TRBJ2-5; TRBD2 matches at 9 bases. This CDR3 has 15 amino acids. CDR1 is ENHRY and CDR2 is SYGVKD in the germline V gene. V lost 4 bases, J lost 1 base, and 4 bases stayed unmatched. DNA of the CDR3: TGTGCCATCAGTGTGTCTAGCGGGGCCCAAGAGACCCAGTACTTC. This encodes CAISVSSGAQETQYF.

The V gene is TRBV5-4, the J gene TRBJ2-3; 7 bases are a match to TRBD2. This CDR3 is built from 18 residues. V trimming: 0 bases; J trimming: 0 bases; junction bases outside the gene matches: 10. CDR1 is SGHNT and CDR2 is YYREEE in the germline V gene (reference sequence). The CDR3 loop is CASSLGQRGPPSTDTQYF. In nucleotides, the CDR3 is TGTGCCAGCAGCTTGGGCCAGCGGGGACCCCCTAGCACAGATACGCAGTATTTT.

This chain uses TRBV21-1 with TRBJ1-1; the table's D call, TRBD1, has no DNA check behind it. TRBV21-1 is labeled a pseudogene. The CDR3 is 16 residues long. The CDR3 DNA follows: TGTGCCAGCAGCCCCCGACAGGGGGACGTTGAACCTGAAGCTTTCTTT. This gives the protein CASSPRQGDVEPEAFF.

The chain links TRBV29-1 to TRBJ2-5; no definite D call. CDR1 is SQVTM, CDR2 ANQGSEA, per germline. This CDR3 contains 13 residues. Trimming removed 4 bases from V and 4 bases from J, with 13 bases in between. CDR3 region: CSVGTPPRETQYF. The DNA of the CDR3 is TGCAGCGTTGGTACCCCCCCCAGAGAGACCCAGTACTTC.

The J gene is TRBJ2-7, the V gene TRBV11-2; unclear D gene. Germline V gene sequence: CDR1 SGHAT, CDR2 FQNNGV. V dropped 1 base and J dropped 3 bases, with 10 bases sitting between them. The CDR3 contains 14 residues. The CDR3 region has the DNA TGTGCCAGCAGCTTAGGTGTCTCCGGCTACGAGCAGTACTTC. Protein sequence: CASSLGVSGYEQYF.

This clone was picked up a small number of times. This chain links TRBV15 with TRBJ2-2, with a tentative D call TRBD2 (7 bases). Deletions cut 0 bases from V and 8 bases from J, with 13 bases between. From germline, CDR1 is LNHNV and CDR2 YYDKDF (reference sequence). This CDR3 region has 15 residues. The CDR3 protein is CATSRDRGGPGELFF. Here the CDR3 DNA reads TGTGCCACCAGCAGAGATAGGGGGGGGCCTGGGGAGCTGTTTTTT.

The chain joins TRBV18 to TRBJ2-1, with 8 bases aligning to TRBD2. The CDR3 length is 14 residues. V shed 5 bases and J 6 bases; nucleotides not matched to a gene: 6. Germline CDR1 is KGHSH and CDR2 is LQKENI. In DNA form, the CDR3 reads TGTGCCAGCTCAAGGGGACTAGAGGGCAATGAGCAGTTCTTC. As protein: CASSRGLEGNEQFF.

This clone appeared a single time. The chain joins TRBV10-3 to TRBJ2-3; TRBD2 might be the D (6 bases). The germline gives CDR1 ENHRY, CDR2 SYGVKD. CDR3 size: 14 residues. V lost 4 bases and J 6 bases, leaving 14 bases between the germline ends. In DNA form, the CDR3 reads TGTGCCATCAGTGTTAGCGGTTGGACTGATACGCAGTATTTT. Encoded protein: CAISVSGWTDTQYF.